This TCR beta chain was recovered during a study of cytomegalovirus exposure and HLA in healthy donors. Notes on the study in general: Several of the most significant clusters were apparently associated with common viral pathogens in a later analysis. The Asian-associated ancestry cluster reportedly had fewer N-insertions than the approximately 700-donor mean in a later analysis. The study recorded 160 or so TCR beta chains that were cytomegalovirus-associated. TCR beta V segments were, for the most part, productive about 87% or about 30% of the time in an earlier analysis.

V gave up 4 bases and J gave up 2 bases; unmatched junction bases: 6. CDR1 is SGHVS and CDR2 is FQNEAQ in the germline V gene. The CDR3 extends over 15 amino acids. A multiplex PCR was run with 60 Vbeta primers and 13 Jbeta primers. The repertoire was sequenced with immunoSEQ multiplex PCR; TCRdb's copy has only in-frame clones and lacks some. The sample contains more than 80,000 clones, 70% to 85% of which appear only once. On this clone itself: Its target is unknown.

Sequencing used PBMCs. This chain joins TRBV7-8 and TRBJ1-1, with TRBD1 matching 8 bases. The sequence was collected from a man in his sixties in good health and CMV-seronegative. CDR3 protein: CASSWSGQDNTEAFF. The DNA of the CDR3 is TGTGCCAGCAGCTGGTCGGGACAGGACAACACTGAAGCTTTCTTT.